The rows below give T cell receptor beta chains drawn from one sample of a study of tumor-infiltrating lymphocytes in primary liver carcinoma. TCRdb processed the multiplex PCR reads anew with MiXCR; each CDR3 protein has one entry. The profile shows 90,000 to 150,000 distinct CDR3 sequences, about two thirds of them singletons. The specimen sequenced was tumor-adjacent normal liver tissue. All receptors come from a woman aged 60 to 75 with primary liver carcinoma and hepatitis B virus infection. Both conserved end residues are part of each CDR3. D genes are given only for firm matches. For some rows the clone size is stated as once, few or many, or as a class when expanded; others skip it.

d_gene,v_gene,j_gene,abundance,CDR3nt,CDR3aa
-,TRBV11-1,TRBJ2-1,few,TGTGCCAGCAGCTCATCTTACAGCGGACTCCAGTTCTTC,CASSSSYSGLQFF
-,TRBV4-1,TRBJ1-2,-,TGCGCCGGCAGCGACAGCTATAGCTACACCTTC,CAGSDSYSYTF
-,TRBV5-1,TRBJ2-5,few,TGCGCCAGCAGCTTGGGTGGGACAAAAGAGACCCAGTACTTC,CASSLGGTKETQYF
-,TRBV7-9,TRBJ2-1,once,TGTGCCAGCAGCTCCATGGGGTTGCAGACACACTCCGCCTACAATGAGCAGTCCTTC,CASSSMGLQTHSAYNEQSF
TRBD2,TRBV29-1,TRBJ2-1,-,TGCAGCGTTGAGCCCAGCGGGAGTTTGAGTGAGCTGTTCTTC,CSVEPSGSLSELFF
-,TRBV4-1,TRBJ1-1,many,TGCGCCAGCAGCCAAGATTTGGTCAGCACCAACACTGAAGCTTTCTTT,CASSQDLVSTNTEAFF
TRBD2,TRBV28,TRBJ2-2,few,TGTGCCAGCAGACTAGCGGGTACGAACACCGGGGAGCTGTTTTTT,CASRLAGTNTGELFF
TRBD2,TRBV11-2,TRBJ2-4,-,TGTACCAGCAGCCCAGGCAGACTACTAAACGGGAGGGACATTCAGTACTTC,CTSSPGRLLNGRDIQYF
TRBD1,TRBV18,TRBJ2-3,few,TGTGCCAGTTCCGAGAACCGGGACAGGGCCCTTCGCACCTATACAGATACGCAGTATTTT,CASSENRDRALRTYTDTQYF
-,TRBV11-3,TRBJ2-1,-,TGTGCTAGCAGCCAGATTAGCAGAGTTTACAATGAGCAGTTCTTC,CASSQISRVYNEQFF
TRBD1,TRBV11-2,TRBJ1-1,once,TGTGCCAGCAGCTTAGATGCCCTTTTAGGGGAAACCAGGGGGCGGGCTGAAGCTTTCTTT,CASSLDALLGETRGRAEAFF
TRBD2,TRBV29-1,TRBJ2-3,many,TGCAGCGTCACCGGACTAGCGGGAGGTGCTGGAGATACGCAGTATTTT,CSVTGLAGGAGDTQYF
TRBD1,TRBV29-1,TRBJ2-6,-,TGCAGCGTTGCCGGTTCAGGGGGCGCAGGCGCCCTGACTTTC,CSVAGSGGAGALTF
TRBD2,TRBV5-6,TRBJ2-7,-,TGTGCCAGCAGCACTGGGACTATCTACGAGCAGTACTTC,CASSTGTIYEQYF
TRBD1,TRBV6-1,TRBJ1-1,few,TGTGCCAGCAGAACAGGGGGCGGCTTCGACGCTTTCTTT,CASRTGGGFDAFF
TRBD1,TRBV5-1,TRBJ2-5,-,TGCACCAGCAACTTTACCCCGGGACAGGGGACCCAAGAGACCCAGTACTTC,CTSNFTPGQGTQETQYF
-,TRBV12-3/TRBV12-4,TRBJ2-1,-,TGTGTAAGCAGTACCCTTGTTTCTAGCTTCAACAATGAGCAGTTCTTC,CVSSTLVSSFNNEQFF
TRBD2,TRBV28,TRBJ2-1,-,TGTGCCAGCAGTTCTAGGGGACTAGCGGGGGTCCGGGGTGAACAGTTCTTC,CASSSRGLAGVRGEQFF
TRBD1,TRBV6-1,TRBJ2-3,many,TGTGCCAGCAGTGGGGTACAGGGGGACTTCACAGATACGCAGTATTTT,CASSGVQGDFTDTQYF
-,TRBV28,TRBJ2-2,-,TGTGCCAGCAGTTTATGGCGCGGGCGGGCGAACACCGGGGAGCTGTTATTT,CASSLWRGRANTGELLF
TRBD1,TRBV6-1,TRBJ1-1,few,TGTGCCAGCGATTTTTGGACAGGGATGAACACTGAAGCTTTCTTT,CASDFWTGMNTEAFF
-,TRBV11-2,TRBJ2-1,-,TGTGCAAGCAGCTTAGAGGAAGGAAGTATCGGTAAGCAGTTCTTC,CASSLEEGSIGKQFF
TRBD2,TRBV5-1,TRBJ2-1,many,TGCGCCAGCATGGGACTAGCGGGGTTCAATGAGCAGTTCTTC,CASMGLAGFNEQFF
TRBD2,TRBV12-3/TRBV12-4,TRBJ2-3,-,TGTCCCAGCAGTAATCAACGGGAGGGAGATACGCAGTATTTT,CPSSNQREGDTQYF
TRBD1,TRBV11-2,TRBJ1-2,-,TGTACCAGCAGCTTGGACAGGAACTATGACTACACCTTC,CTSSLDRNYDYTF
-,TRBV11-2,TRBJ2-3,-,TGTGTCAGCAGCCATGGTAGCAGGAGTTTGTCAAATACGCAGTATTTT,CVSSHGSRSLSNTQYF
TRBD2,TRBV29-1,TRBJ2-2,-,TGTATCGTTGGTGGGACTAGCGCCACCGGGGAGCTGTTTTTT,CIVGGTSATGELFF
TRBD2,TRBV14,TRBJ2-2,-,TGTGCCAACAGCAGACTAGCGAGCACCGGGGAGCTGTTTTTT,CANSRLASTGELFF
-,TRBV4-1,TRBJ2-1,-,TGTGCCAGCAGCCAAACCGAGGGCTCCTATAATGAGCAGTTCTTC,CASSQTEGSYNEQFF
TRBD1,TRBV19,TRBJ2-1,-,TGTGCCAGTAGTATCCGGGACAGTGACAATGAGCAGTTCTTC,CASSIRDSDNEQFF
-,TRBV6-6,TRBJ2-7,-,TGTGCCAGCAGTTACTTGAAGGGACCCGAGCAGTACTTC,CASSYLKGPEQYF
-,TRBV29-1,TRBJ2-7,once,TGTAGCGTTGAACGAAAAGGGCCTGAGACCTACGAGCAGTATTTC,CSVERKGPETYEQYF
-,TRBV5-5,TRBJ2-7,-,TGTGCCAACAGCTTGGGGGGAAGACTTCCCGGGAGCGCCTACGAGCAGTATTTC,CANSLGGRLPGSAYEQYF
-,TRBV6-1,TRBJ2-1,-,TGTGCCAGCACTGAACCAACAGATGAGCAGATCTTC,CASTEPTDEQIF
TRBD2,TRBV12-3/TRBV12-4,TRBJ2-3,-,TGTGCCAGCAGTTTATTTTCTGTGGAGGAGCGGGAGAGCTCAGATACGCAGTATTTT,CASSLFSVEERESSDTQYF
-,TRBV14,TRBJ2-1,-,TGTGCCAGTAGCCAGGGGGGACAATCTTCCTACAATGAGCAGTTCTTC,CASSQGGQSSYNEQFF
-,TRBV5-4,TRBJ2-1,-,TGTGCCAGCAGCTCAGGGCCTTCAATATACAACGAGCAGTTCTTC,CASSSGPSIYNEQFF
-,TRBV6-1,TRBJ1-1,many,TGTGCCAGCAGTGAATTTAACTGGCGGAAACAGGGTTCTGCTGAAGCTTTCTTT,CASSEFNWRKQGSAEAFF
-,TRBV24-1,TRBJ2-3,many,TGTGCCACCAGTGATGCTATCGGGACGGTGACGCAGTATTTT,CATSDAIGTVTQYF
-,TRBV12-3/TRBV12-4,TRBJ2-1,-,TGTGCCAGCAGTAGAGTTGTGTGGGGGAGCGACAATGAGCGGTTCTTC,CASSRVVWGSDNERFF
-,TRBV2,TRBJ2-5,few,TGTGCCAGCAGTGAAGATGCGGGGAACACCCGGGGGACCCAGTACTTC,CASSEDAGNTRGTQYF
-,TRBV28,TRBJ1-2,-,TGTGCCGGCAGGCCAGGGCCCTATGGCTACACCTTC,CAGRPGPYGYTF
TRBD1,TRBV29-1,TRBJ1-4,many,TGCAGCGCCGGACAGGGGAATGAAAAACTGTTTTTT,CSAGQGNEKLFF
TRBD2,TRBV29-1,TRBJ2-1,-,TGCAGCGTTGACGGGACTAGAGACAATGAGCAGTTCTTC,CSVDGTRDNEQFF
-,TRBV20-1,TRBJ2-3,-,TGCAGTGCTAGCGTACAGGGCCTCACAGATACGCAGTATTTT,CSASVQGLTDTQYF
TRBD2,TRBV28,TRBJ2-6,-,TGTACCAGCATGCCGGGAGGATCTGGGGCCAACGTCCTGACTTTC,CTSMPGGSGANVLTF
TRBD2,TRBV12-3/TRBV12-4,TRBJ2-2,-,TGTGCCAGCAATTTAGCCCTCCCGGGGACTAGCGTCCCCGGGGAGCTGTTTTTT,CASNLALPGTSVPGELFF
TRBD1,TRBV6-1,TRBJ2-3,once,TGTGCCAGCAATGGGACAGGCCGAAGCAACCAGCCCCAGTATTTT,CASNGTGRSNQPQYF
-,TRBV12-3/TRBV12-4,TRBJ1-5,many,TGTGCCAGCAGTTTTTTAGGGGCGAGGTATAGCAATCAGCCCCAGCATTTT,CASSFLGARYSNQPQHF
-,TRBV5-6,TRBJ2-7,-,TGTGCCAGCAGCCCAACGCCATACGAGCGGTACTTC,CASSPTPYERYF
-,TRBV11-2,TRBJ2-1,-,TGTGCCAGCAGCATAGATCTGACAGGTGGGGGCGATGAGCTGTTCTTC,CASSIDLTGGGDELFF
-,TRBV12-3/TRBV12-4,TRBJ2-2,-,TGTGCCAGCAGTTCCCGAGGAGTGCGGAACACCGGGGAGCTGTTTTTT,CASSSRGVRNTGELFF
-,TRBV11-3,TRBJ2-2,-,TGTGCCAGCAGCTTAGGCAGGCTAGCAGGAAAAAACGGGGAGCTGTTTTTT,CASSLGRLAGKNGELFF
TRBD2,TRBV29-1,TRBJ2-1,-,TGCAGCCTCGACCTCCCATGGACTAGCGGGTACAATGCGCAGTTCTTC,CSLDLPWTSGYNAQFF